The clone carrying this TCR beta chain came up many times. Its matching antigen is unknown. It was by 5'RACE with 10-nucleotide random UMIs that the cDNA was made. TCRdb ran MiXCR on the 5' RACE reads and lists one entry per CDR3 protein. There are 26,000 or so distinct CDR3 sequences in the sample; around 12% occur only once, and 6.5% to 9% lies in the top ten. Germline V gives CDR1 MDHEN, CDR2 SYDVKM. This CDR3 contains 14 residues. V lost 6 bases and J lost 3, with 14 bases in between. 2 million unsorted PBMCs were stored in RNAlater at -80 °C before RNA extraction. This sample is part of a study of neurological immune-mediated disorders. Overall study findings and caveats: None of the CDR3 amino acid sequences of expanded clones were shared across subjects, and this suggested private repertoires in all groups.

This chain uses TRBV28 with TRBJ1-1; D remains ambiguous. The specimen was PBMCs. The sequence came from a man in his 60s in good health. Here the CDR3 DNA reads TGTGCCAGCAGGAACCTGATTGTGGACACTGAAGCTTTCTTT. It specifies CASRNLIVDTEAFF.